This record covers a single T cell receptor (beta chain). The specificity of this receptor is unknown. Per-nucleotide qualities are absent, and no much larger clonotype sits a single base away. The CDR3 regions of human TCRbeta chains were analyzed by immunosequencing. Turning to the authors' computational methods: TCRs in the repertoires were compared against a reference library of SARS-CoV-2-specific TCRs that had been generated with the MIRA antigen-specificity platform. Breadth was defined as the fraction of unique TCRs that were SARS-CoV-2-associated, and depth was defined as the fraction of total T cells that were SARS-CoV-2-associated. Using the MIRA data, every spike-specific TCR was mapped to the spike region that the TCR reacted to and assigned to either a CD4 or a CD8 class. Log10-transformed breadth and depth values were compared by one-way ANOVA with Sidak's multiple comparisons tests. This is the immuneACCESS table as TCRdb keeps it, with only in-frame sequences that have V and J called. A part of the clones is gone; compared with another copy, unresolved V genes explain less than half, and the rest is unexplained. V, J and clone size were drawn from that table, and D and trimming were deduced from the DNA. This sample gives approximately 17,000 clones in total; about four fifths of them show up just once. Clones ranked in the top ten supply about 14% of the sample.

The data stem from a study of T cell responses to AZD1222 COVID-19 vaccine listed by TCRdb under 2021. In terms of the full investigation: A total of around 240 trial participants underwent TCR sequencing, of whom more than 200 had received two doses of AZD1222 and around 26 had received two doses of the MenACWY control vaccine. Trial participants were enrolled by age into 18-55, 56-69 and 70-plus year subgroups, with around 140, 26 and 57 TCR-sequenced participants respectively.

The research as a whole found: Reportedly, close to half of the unique spike-specific TCRs recognized epitopes lying outside the regions that are mutated in the B.1.351 and B.1.1.7 variants. Participants were mostly white British, with more females than males. The authors suggested clonal diversity may have been underestimated. In the small 56-69-year group, the increase in depth fell short of significance, most likely because of low power. Conclusions about previously exposed vaccinees were limited because only six AZD1222 recipients were SARS-CoV-2 seropositive at baseline. Because no samples from the day 14 peak response were available, repertoires could be characterized only after the peak T cell response. After two AZD1222 doses, spike-specific TCR breadth and depth were significantly higher than at day 0 and than in MenACWY recipients. CD4 TCRs associated with the vaccine covered the entire spike protein, and the dominant responses were in regions 160-218 and 743-854.

According to the study, the label for this sample's time point signals: about 28 days (+/-7) after the second vaccine dose. AZD1222 recipients with second doses at about 4 weeks or about 12 weeks were pooled, because spike-specific TCR depth and breadth did not differ between schedules. Vaccinee samples came from UK trials COV001 and COV002, including a single-blind randomized controlled phase 2/3 trial of AZD1222 (ChAdOx1 nCoV-19) in healthy adults. For TCRbeta chain sequencing, PBMC samples from trial participants were taken at day 0 and at day 28 after the second dose. V is clipped by 3 bases and J by 6 bases, and the sequence between their germline boundaries is 14 bases long. The CDR3 has 14 amino acids, counting the end cysteine and phenylalanine. Of the read, only the CDR3 DNA is kept; its 42 bases are in frame from base 1. In the germline V gene, CDR1 corresponds to ENHRY and CDR2 to SYGVKD.

The chain is assembled from TRBV10-3 and TRBJ1-2; TRBD1 is possibly the D segment (6 matching bases). The TCR was taken from an adult who received the AZD1222 COVID-19 vaccine. The sample was peripheral blood, taken 28 days after the second AZD1222 dose. Here is the DNA: TGTGCCATCAGTGAAGGCAGGGGAGTCGATGGCTACACCTTC. It translates as CAISEGRGVDGYTF.